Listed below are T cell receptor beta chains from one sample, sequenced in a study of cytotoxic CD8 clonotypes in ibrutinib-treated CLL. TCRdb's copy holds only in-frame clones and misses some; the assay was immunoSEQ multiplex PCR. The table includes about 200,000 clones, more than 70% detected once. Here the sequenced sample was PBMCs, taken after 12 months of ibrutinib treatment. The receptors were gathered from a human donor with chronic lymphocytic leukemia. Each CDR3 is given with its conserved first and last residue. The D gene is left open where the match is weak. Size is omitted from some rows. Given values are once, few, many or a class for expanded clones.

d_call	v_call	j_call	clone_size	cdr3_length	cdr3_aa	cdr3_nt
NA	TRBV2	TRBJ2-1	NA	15	CASSGPQGIFNEQFF	TGTGCCAGCAGCGGACCACAGGGTATTTTCAATGAGCAGTTCTTC
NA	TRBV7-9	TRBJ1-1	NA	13	CASSARQNTEAFF	TGTGCCAGCAGCGCCAGACAGAACACTGAAGCTTTCTTT
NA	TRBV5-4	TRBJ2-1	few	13	CASKGLLYNEQFF	TGTGCCAGCAAAGGACTACTATACAATGAGCAGTTCTTC
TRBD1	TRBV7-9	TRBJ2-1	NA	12	CASSSDREIRFF	TGTGCCAGCAGCTCCGACAGGGAAATTCGGTTCTTC
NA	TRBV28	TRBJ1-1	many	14	CASRPEGLNTEAFF	TGTGCCAGCAGACCGGAGGGACTGAACACTGAAGCTTTCTTT
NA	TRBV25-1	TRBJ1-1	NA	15	CASSEGLPWGTEAFF	TGTGCCAGCAGTGAAGGGCTCCCCTGGGGCACTGAAGCTTTCTTT
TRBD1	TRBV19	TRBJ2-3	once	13	CASSDRGEDTQYF	TGTGCCAGTTCGGACAGGGGCGAGGATACGCAGTATTTT
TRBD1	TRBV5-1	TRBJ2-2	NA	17	CASSLQGQGANTGELFF	TGCGCCAGCAGCTTGCAAGGACAGGGCGCGAACACCGGGGAGCTGTTTTTT
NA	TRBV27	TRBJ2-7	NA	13	CASSLAGVGGQYF	TGTGCCAGCAGTTTAGCCGGGGTAGGAGGGCAGTACTTC
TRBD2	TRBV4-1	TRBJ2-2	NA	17	CASSQEGRGLNTGELFF	TGCGCCAGCAGCCAAGAAGGGAGGGGCCTTAACACCGGGGAGCTGTTTTTT
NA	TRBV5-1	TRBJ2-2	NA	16	CASSLRRGSNTGELFF	TGCGCCAGCAGCTTGCGGAGGGGGTCGAACACCGGGGAGCTGTTTTTT
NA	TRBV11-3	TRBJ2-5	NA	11	CASSPHGAQYF	TGTGCCAGCAGCCCCCACGGGGCCCAGTACTTC
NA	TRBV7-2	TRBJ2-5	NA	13	CASSLDFQETQYF	TGTGCCAGCAGCTTGGACTTTCAAGAGACCCAGTACTTC
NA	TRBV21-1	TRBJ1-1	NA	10	CAPLNGEAFF	TGTGCCCCCTTGAATGGTGAAGCTTTCTTT
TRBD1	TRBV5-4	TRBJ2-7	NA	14	CASSLGDRDYEQYF	TGTGCCAGCAGCTTAGGCGACAGGGACTACGAGCAGTACTTC
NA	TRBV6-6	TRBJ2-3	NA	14	CASSSTGGWDTQYF	TGTGCCAGCAGCTCCACGGGGGGCTGGGATACGCAGTATTTT
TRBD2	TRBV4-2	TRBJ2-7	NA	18	CASSQMGLAGARSYEQYF	TGTGCCAGCAGCCAGATGGGACTAGCGGGAGCCCGCTCCTACGAGCAGTACTTC
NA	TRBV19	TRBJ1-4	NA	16	CASSTSGRATNEKLFF	TGTGCCAGTAGTACTTCGGGTCGTGCAACTAATGAAAAACTGTTTTTT
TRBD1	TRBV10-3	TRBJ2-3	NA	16	CAISEPRDRRTDTQYF	TGTGCCATCAGTGAGCCCCGGGACAGACGCACAGATACGCAGTATTTT
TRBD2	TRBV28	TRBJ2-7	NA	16	CASSFPRGRAAYEQYF	TGTGCCAGCAGTTTCCCTCGCGGGAGGGCTGCCTACGAGCAGTACTTC
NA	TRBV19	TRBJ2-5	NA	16	CASSPDHARDPVLRYF	NA
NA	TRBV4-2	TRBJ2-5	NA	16	CASSQVSHDSKETQYF	TGTGCCAGCAGCCAAGTCTCCCACGACAGCAAAGAGACCCAGTACTTC
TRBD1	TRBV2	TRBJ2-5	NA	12	CASRAGGETQYF	TGTGCCAGCAGGGCAGGGGGAGAGACCCAGTACTTC
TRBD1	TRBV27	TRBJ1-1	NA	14	CASGVGGKVTEAFF	TGTGCCAGCGGGGTAGGGGGCAAGGTCACTGAAGCTTTCTTT